These 29 T cell receptor beta chains originate from one sample sequenced in a study of T-cell memory formation after mild COVID-19 (dated by TCRdb to the early 2020s). Library preparation was by 5' RACE. The sequencer listed for this sample is Illumina NovaSeq 6000. TCRdb cleaned the public reads at Q25 with fastp, built clones with MiXCR and kept in-frame beta chains. Each entry is one CDR3 protein sequence, shown with its most common DNA and genes. The sample contains under 600,000 distinct CDR3 sequences, about 20% of them found a single time. Under 8.5% of the sample is held by the ten biggest clonotypes. The specimen was PBMCs or a T cell subset sorted from them (not recorded which). Receptors originate from an adult woman who had mild COVID-19 (a few samples of this study predate the infection). The sample titles of this study are shuffled in the database, so cell type and time point are left out; the donor was told from shared clones.

Ten or more counts support this clonotype. The gene calls are TRBV24-1 and TRBJ2-6, with TRBD2 matching over 14 bases. Trimming at V came to 4 bases and at J to 1 base, leaving 8 bases not matched to a gene. Germline V lookup: CDR1 KGHDR, CDR2 SFDVKD. The CDR3 extends over 20 amino acids. CDR3 in DNA: TGTGCCACCAGTGACCGGGGGACTAGCGGGAGAAGGTCTGGGGCCAACGTCCTGACTTTC. Protein sequence: CATSDRGTSGRRSGANVLTF.

The J gene is TRBJ2-5, the V gene TRBV7-8; D is ambiguous. The germline CDR1 and CDR2 sequences are SGHVS and FQNEAQ. Trimming cost V 5 bases and J 1 base, with 17 bases left between them. The CDR3 runs 16 residues. The CDR3 region has the DNA TGTGCCAGCAGCGCCCGGGCTTCAATGGGCCAAGAGACCCAGTACTTC. Its translation: CASSARASMGQETQYF.

This clonotype was counted only a few times. CDR3 nucleotides: TGTGCCAGCAGCTTAGGATCGGCGGAGCCGCGGGAGCAGTACTTC. Encoded protein: CASSLGSAEPREQYF. The rearrangement links TRBV7-9 to TRBJ2-7; D remains ambiguous. The CDR3 covers 15 residues. Germline loops: CDR1 SEHNR, CDR2 FQNEAQ (reference sequence). V was shortened by 1 base and J by 7 bases, with 17 bases between the two germline ends.

This rearrangement joins TRBV5-4 to TRBJ2-7; 9 positions match TRBD1. Germline lookup yields CDR1 SGHNT and CDR2 YYREEE (reference sequence). With 3 bases clipped from V and 1 base from J, the junction kept 8 bases outside the gene matches. The length of the CDR3 is 16 residues. The CDR3 bases are TGTGCCAGCAGCTCAAACCGGGACAGGGCGTCCTACGAGCAGTACTTC. Translation: CASSSNRDRASYEQYF.

This clonotype was observed a few times. This chain joins TRBV5-1 and TRBJ2-3, with 10 bases aligning to TRBD2. This CDR3 is built from 19 residues. Trimming took 3 bases from V and 1 from J; bases not matched to a gene: 14. Germline V CDR1 and CDR2: SGHRS, YFSETQ. In nucleotides, the CDR3 is TGCGCCAGCAGCTCGCAGAGAGGGCTAGCGGGGGCCGGCACAGATACGCAGTATTTT. Translated, it gives CASSSQRGLAGAGTDTQYF.

This clonotype showed up just a few times. The chain couples TRBV30 to TRBJ1-1; TRBD1 aligns across 7 bases. Looked up from germline, CDR1 is GTSNPN and CDR2 is SVGIG (reference sequence). Trimming at V came to 0 bases and at J to 6 bases, leaving 7 bases not matched to a gene. CDR3 length: 14 amino acids. CDR3 DNA: TGTGCCTGGAGTGTGGTCAGGGGGAAGGCTGAAGCTTTCTTT. Translating gives CAWSVVRGKAEAFF.

This clonotype was found a few times. This chain joins TRBV11-2 and TRBJ2-3, with D possibly matching TRBD2 (5 bases). Trimming shortened V by 5 bases and J by 7 bases, and 16 bases separated the two germline ends. The CDR3 covers 14 residues. Germline values: CDR1 SGHAT, CDR2 FQNNGV. The CDR3 DNA is TGTGCCAGCAGCCCGGGGTCCCTAAACTATACGCAGTATTTT. It is translated as CASSPGSLNYTQYF.

This clonotype was detected only a few times. This chain joins TRBV12-3 or TRBV12-4 and TRBJ1-5, with 10 bases lining up with TRBD1. V was clipped by 6 bases and J by 6 bases; unmatched bases: 8. The CDR3 has 15 residues. CDR3 bases: TGTGCCAGCAGGGCTGGACAGGGGGAGGGTCAGCCCCAGCATTTT. Protein product: CASRAGQGEGQPQHF.

The chain uses TRBV2 and TRBJ2-2, with a weak D call TRBD1 (6 bases). The CDR3 contains 13 residues. CDR1 is SNHLY and CDR2 is FYNNEI in the germline V gene. Trimming shortened V by 6 bases and J by 7 bases, and 12 bases separated the two germline ends. CDR3 in amino acids: CASSRGGNGELFF. Written as DNA, the CDR3 is TGTGCCAGCAGCCGAGGGGGAAACGGGGAGCTGTTTTTT. Looking up the rest from reference TRBV2 and TRBJ2-2 gives the full variable domain: EPEVTQTPSHQVTQMGQEVILRCVPISNHLYFYWYRQILGQKVEFLVSFYNNEISEKSEIFDDQFSVERPDGSNFTLKIRSTKLEDSAMYFCASSRGGNGELFFGEGSRLTVL.

To note about this clonotype: A much larger clone lies one base from this, so it may be a read error. The gene calls are TRBV9 and TRBJ2-3; tentatively, D is TRBD2 (6 bases). The length of the CDR3 is 15 residues. V was cut by 0 bases and J by 0 bases, with 8 bases left in between. CDR1 is SGDLS, CDR2 YYNGEE, per germline. The CDR3 sequence is CASSVDGTSTDTQYF. CDR3 nucleotides: TGTGCCAGCAGCGTAGACGGGACTAGCACAGATACGCAGTATTTT.

The chain carries TRBV6-2 or TRBV6-3 and TRBJ1-1; D might be TRBD1 (5 bases). Germline-derived CDR1 and CDR2 are MNHEY and SVGEGT. V lost 5 bases and J lost 3, with 13 bases in between. CDR3 length: 14 amino acids. CDR3 loop: CASSGPGQDTEAFF. The DNA for the CDR3 is TGTGCCAGCAGTGGCCCGGGGCAAGACACTGAAGCTTTCTTT.

The chain couples TRBV30 to TRBJ1-1; tentatively, D is TRBD1 (5 bases). V was clipped by 4 bases and J by 6 bases, with 9 bases between them. This CDR3 contains 11 residues. Germline V gene lookup returns CDR1 GTSNPN and CDR2 SVGIG (reference sequence). The CDR3 protein is CAWKGMSEAFF. CDR3 DNA sequence: TGTGCCTGGAAGGGGATGTCTGAAGCTTTCTTT. Full variable domain (remainder filled in from reference TRBV30 and TRBJ1-1): SQTIHQWPATLVQPVGSPLSLECTVEGTSNPNLYWYRQAAGRGLQLLFYSVGIGQISSEVPQNLSASRPQDRQFILSSKKLLLSDSGFYLCAWKGMSEAFFGQGTRLTVV.

V usage is TRBV11-2 and J usage is TRBJ2-3; no firm D call. Germline loops: CDR1 SGHAT, CDR2 FQNNGV. Trimming removed 8 bases from V and 0 bases from J, with 9 bases in between. This CDR3 is 13 amino acids long. CDR3 bases: TGTGCCAGCCGGCCCGCTAGCACAGATACGCAGTATTTT. This encodes CASRPASTDTQYF.

The chain combines TRBV30 with TRBJ2-1; D might be TRBD1 (6 bases). Trimming took 2 bases from V and 9 from J, leaving 14 bases between them. CDR1 and CDR2 from the germline V gene are GTSNPN and SVGIG (reference sequence). There are 13 residues in the CDR3. CDR3 region: CAWSKRVRGEQFF. The CDR3 DNA follows: TGTGCCTGGAGTAAACGAGTCAGGGGTGAGCAGTTCTTC.

The rearrangement uses TRBV5-1 and TRBJ2-2; TRBD1 agrees at 8 bases. The CDR3 is made up of 19 amino acids. J was trimmed by 7 bases and V by 0 bases; bases with no gene match: 17. Germline V gives CDR1 SGHRS, CDR2 YFSETQ. The CDR3, as DNA: TGCGCCAGCAGCTTGGCCCGCAACGGCAGGGGGCAGAGAAACGGGGAGCTGTTTTTT. Translation: CASSLARNGRGQRNGELFF.

Notes on this clonotype: The junction does not match germline at one end; this may be a read error. The V and J genes are TRBV7-7 and TRBJ2-3, with 9 bases identical to TRBD2. The CDR3 covers 15 residues. Per the germline V gene, CDR1 is SSHAT and CDR2 is FNYEAQ (reference sequence). The CDR3 nucleotides are TGTGCTAGCAGCCGAATAGCGGGAGAAACAGATACGCAGTATTTT. This translates into CASSRIAGETDTQYF.

The rearrangement joins TRBV7-9 to TRBJ2-3; 11 bases are shared with TRBD2. The V and J ends lost 7 bases and 0 bases, in that order; junction bases with no gene match: 12. Germline CDR1 SEHNR, CDR2 FQNEAQ (reference sequence). The CDR3 has 18 residues. CDR3 sequence reads: CASKPPLRLAGSTDTQYF. In DNA, the CDR3 is TGTGCCAGCAAACCGCCCCTTCGACTAGCGGGAAGCACAGATACGCAGTATTTT.

V is TRBV3-1 and J is TRBJ1-3; no clear D gene. Germline lookup yields CDR1 LGHDT and CDR2 YNNKEL (reference sequence). V dropped 4 bases and J dropped 3 bases, with 13 bases sitting between them. This CDR3 region has 15 residues. In DNA form, the CDR3 reads TGTGCCAGCAGCCGGAGCGGCTGGGATGGAAACACCATATATTTT. Translated, it gives CASSRSGWDGNTIYF.

CDR3 loop: CASSDGYRDRISYEQYF. The DNA of the CDR3 is TGTGCCAGCAGTGACGGATACCGGGACAGGATCTCCTACGAGCAGTACTTC. The chain carries TRBV2 and TRBJ2-7; the match to TRBD1 covers 8 bases. Germline V gene sequence: CDR1 SNHLY, CDR2 FYNNEI. V dropped 3 bases and J dropped 0; count of bases not matched to a gene: 10. CDR3 size: 17 residues.

The genes are TRBV6-4 and TRBJ2-1, with 8 positions matching TRBD2. Losses at the gene ends were 6 bases for V and 7 bases for J; bases not matched to a gene: 11. Germline V lookup: CDR1 MRHNA, CDR2 SNTAGT. This CDR3 contains 15 residues. In DNA form, the CDR3 reads TGTGCCAGCAGCCCGGGGGGGGGCGCATATAATGAGCAGTTCTTC. Its translation: CASSPGGGAYNEQFF.

At least ten counts were recorded for this clonotype. V is TRBV27 and J is TRBJ2-1, with 10 nucleotides matching TRBD2. The CDR3 length is 15 residues. V shed 5 bases and J 7 bases; nucleotides not matched to a gene: 8. Germline V gives CDR1 MNHEY, CDR2 SMNVEV (reference sequence). CDR3 nucleotide sequence: TGTGCCAGCAGTGGCGGACTAGCGGCTGGTAATGAGCAGTTCTTC. It encodes CASSGGLAAGNEQFF.

The chain combines TRBV24-1 with TRBJ1-5; D gene uncertain. This CDR3 contains 15 residues. Germline CDR1 reads KGHDR; CDR2 reads SFDVKD. The germline V and J ends were trimmed by 5 bases and 5 bases, with 15 bases remaining between them. Written as DNA, the CDR3 is TGTGCCACCAGTGCGGCAGGCCGTCCCGATCAGCCCCAGCATTTT. The encoded protein is CATSAAGRPDQPQHF.

This clonotype came up a few times. The J gene is TRBJ2-3, the V gene TRBV5-1; D may be TRBD1 or TRBD2 (5 bases each). V gave up 2 bases and J gave up 0 bases, with 10 bases separating them. There are 15 residues in the CDR3. Looked up from germline, CDR1 is SGHRS and CDR2 is YFSETQ. The chain's CDR3 is CASSFGWGSTDTQYF. The CDR3 nucleotides read TGCGCCAGCAGCTTCGGTTGGGGGAGCACAGATACGCAGTATTTT.

A few counts support this clonotype. This chain links TRBV4-2 with TRBJ1-2, with D tentatively TRBD1 (5 bases). Between the trimmed V and J ends, which lost 4 bases and 4 bases, there was a span of 13 bases. The CDR3 covers 14 residues. The germline V gene encodes CDR1 LGHNA and CDR2 YNFKEQ. CDR3 DNA: TGTGCCAGCAGCCGGGGACTGATTCTCTATGGCTACACCTTC. It specifies CASSRGLILYGYTF.

This clonotype was seen more than once but under ten times. V and J are TRBV5-6 and TRBJ1-2, with D unclear. Germline loops: CDR1 SGHDT, CDR2 YYEEEE. This CDR3 has 14 amino acids. V lost 1 base, J lost 4 bases, and 11 bases lay in between. CDR3 in DNA: TGTGCCAGCAGCTTGCTAGACGGATCCTATGGCTACACCTTC. This gives the protein CASSLLDGSYGYTF.

This sequence joins TRBV11-3 and TRBJ2-2; no reliable D call. The CDR3 runs to 14 residues. Germline-derived CDR1 and CDR2 are SGHNT and YENEEA. Trimming removed 6 bases from V and 5 bases from J, with 13 bases in between. Here the CDR3 DNA reads TGTGCCAGCAGTCGCTTGGCCCGAACCGGGGAGCTGTTTTTT. Translated, it gives CASSRLARTGELFF.

V usage is TRBV6-1 and J usage is TRBJ2-4; D unresolved. The germline V gene encodes CDR1 MNHNS and CDR2 SASEGT. Trimming left V 6 bases short and J 0 bases short, with 12 bases between. The CDR3 length is 15 residues. This CDR3 is CASRPNSSAKNIQYF. The DNA for the CDR3 is TGTGCCAGCAGACCAAATTCCTCAGCCAAAAACATTCAGTACTTC.

J is TRBJ2-7 and V is TRBV3-1, with a weak D call TRBD2 (5 bases). CDR1 is LGHDT, CDR2 YNNKEL, per germline (reference sequence). The CDR3 is 14 residues long. Trimming removed 0 bases from V and 3 bases from J, with 9 bases in between. CDR3 region: CASSQDGRVYEQYF. Here the CDR3 DNA reads TGTGCCAGCAGCCAAGACGGGCGGGTCTACGAGCAGTACTTC.

This clonotype was seen at least ten times. This chain links TRBV6-1 with TRBJ2-6; D is unclear. V was clipped by 0 bases and J by 0 bases, with 9 bases between them. The CDR3 runs 17 residues. CDR1 is MNHNS, CDR2 SASEGT, per germline. This CDR3 is CASSEAMSYSGANVLTF. CDR3 nucleotide sequence: TGTGCCAGCAGTGAAGCAATGTCGTACTCTGGGGCCAACGTCCTGACTTTC.